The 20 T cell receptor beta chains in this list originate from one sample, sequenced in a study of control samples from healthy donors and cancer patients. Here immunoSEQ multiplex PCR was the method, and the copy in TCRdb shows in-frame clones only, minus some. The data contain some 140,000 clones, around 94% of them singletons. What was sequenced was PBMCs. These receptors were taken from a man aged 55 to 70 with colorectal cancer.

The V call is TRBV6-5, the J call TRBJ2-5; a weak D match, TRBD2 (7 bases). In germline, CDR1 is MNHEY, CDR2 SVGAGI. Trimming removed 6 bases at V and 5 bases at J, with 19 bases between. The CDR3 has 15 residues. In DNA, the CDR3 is TGTGCCAGCAGCCCCCAGGGGCTGGGGGGGGAGACCCAGTACTTC. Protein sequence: CASSPQGLGGETQYF.

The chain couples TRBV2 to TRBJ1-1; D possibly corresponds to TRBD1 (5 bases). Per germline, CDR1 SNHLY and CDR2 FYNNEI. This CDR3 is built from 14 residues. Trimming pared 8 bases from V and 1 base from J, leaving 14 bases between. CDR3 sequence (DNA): TGTGCCAGCGCGAGACAGATTTCGAACACTGAAGCTTTCTTT. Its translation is CASARQISNTEAFF.

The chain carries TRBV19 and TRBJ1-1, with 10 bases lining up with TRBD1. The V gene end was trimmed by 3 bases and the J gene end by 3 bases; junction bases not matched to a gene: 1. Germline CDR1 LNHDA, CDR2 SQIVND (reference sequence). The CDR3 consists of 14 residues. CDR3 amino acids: CASSMGTGDTEAFF. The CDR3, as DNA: TGTGCCAGTAGTATGGGGACAGGGGACACTGAAGCTTTCTTT.

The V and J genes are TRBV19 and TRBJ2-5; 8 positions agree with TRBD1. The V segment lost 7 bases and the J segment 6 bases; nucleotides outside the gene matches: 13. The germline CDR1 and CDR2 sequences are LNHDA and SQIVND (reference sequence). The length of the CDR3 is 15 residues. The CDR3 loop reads CASIRSGQVPKTQYF. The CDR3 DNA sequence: TGTGCCAGTATACGATCGGGACAGGTTCCCAAGACCCAGTACTTC.

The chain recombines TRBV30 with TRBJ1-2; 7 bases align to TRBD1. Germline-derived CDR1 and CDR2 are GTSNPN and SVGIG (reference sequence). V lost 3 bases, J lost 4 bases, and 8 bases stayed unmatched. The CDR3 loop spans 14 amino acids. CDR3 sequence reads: CAWSGGGGSYGYTF. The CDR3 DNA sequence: TGTGCCTGGAGCGGAGGGGGCGGGAGCTATGGCTACACCTTC.

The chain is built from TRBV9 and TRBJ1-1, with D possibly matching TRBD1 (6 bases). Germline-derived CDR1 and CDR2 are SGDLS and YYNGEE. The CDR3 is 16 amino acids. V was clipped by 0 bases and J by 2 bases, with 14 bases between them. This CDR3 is CASSVDGRGRNTEAFF. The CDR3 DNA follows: TGTGCCAGCAGCGTAGACGGCAGGGGCCGAAACACTGAAGCTTTCTTT.

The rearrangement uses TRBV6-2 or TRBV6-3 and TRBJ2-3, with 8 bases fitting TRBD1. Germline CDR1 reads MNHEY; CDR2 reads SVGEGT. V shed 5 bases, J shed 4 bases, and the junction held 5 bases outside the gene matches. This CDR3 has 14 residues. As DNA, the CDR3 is TGTGCCAGCAGTCGGACAGGGATCCCAGATACGCAGTATTTT. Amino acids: CASSRTGIPDTQYF.

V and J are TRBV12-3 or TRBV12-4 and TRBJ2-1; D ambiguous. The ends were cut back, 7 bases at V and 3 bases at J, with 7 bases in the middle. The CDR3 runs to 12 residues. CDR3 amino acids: CASISDYNEQFF. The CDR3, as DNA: TGTGCCAGCATATCGGACTACAATGAGCAGTTCTTC.

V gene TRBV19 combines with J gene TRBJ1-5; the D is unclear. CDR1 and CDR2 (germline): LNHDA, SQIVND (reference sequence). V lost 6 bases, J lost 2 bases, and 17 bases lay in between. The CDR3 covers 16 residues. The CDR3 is CASRRAGGAGNQPQHF. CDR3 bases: TGTGCCAGTAGGCGGGCAGGTGGTGCCGGCAATCAGCCCCAGCATTTT.

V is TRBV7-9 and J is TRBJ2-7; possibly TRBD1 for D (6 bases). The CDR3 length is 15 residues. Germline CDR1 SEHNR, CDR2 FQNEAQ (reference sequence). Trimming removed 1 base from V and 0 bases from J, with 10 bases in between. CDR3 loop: CASSLVRGSSYEQYF. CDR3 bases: TGTGCCAGCAGCTTAGTCAGGGGTAGCTCCTACGAGCAGTACTTC.

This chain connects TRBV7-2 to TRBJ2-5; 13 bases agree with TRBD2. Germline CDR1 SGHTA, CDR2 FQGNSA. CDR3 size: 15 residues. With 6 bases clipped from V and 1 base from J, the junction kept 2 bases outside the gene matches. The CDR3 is CASRGTSGAQETQYF. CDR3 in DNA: TGTGCCAGCAGAGGGACTAGCGGGGCCCAAGAGACCCAGTACTTC. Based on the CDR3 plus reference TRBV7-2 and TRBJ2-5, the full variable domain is GAGVSQSPSNKVTEKGKDVELRCDPISGHTALYWYRQSLGQGLEFLIYFQGNSAPDKSGLPSDRFSAERTGGSVSTLTIQRTQQEDSAVYLCASRGTSGAQETQYFGPGTRLLVL.

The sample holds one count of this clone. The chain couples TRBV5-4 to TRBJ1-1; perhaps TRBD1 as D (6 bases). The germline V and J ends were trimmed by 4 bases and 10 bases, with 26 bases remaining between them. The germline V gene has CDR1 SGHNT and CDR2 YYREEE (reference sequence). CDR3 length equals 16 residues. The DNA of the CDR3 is TGTGCCAGCAGCGGAAGGGGGGCGAGGGGGGTGGAGAGAGCTTTCTTT. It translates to CASSGRGARGVERAFF.

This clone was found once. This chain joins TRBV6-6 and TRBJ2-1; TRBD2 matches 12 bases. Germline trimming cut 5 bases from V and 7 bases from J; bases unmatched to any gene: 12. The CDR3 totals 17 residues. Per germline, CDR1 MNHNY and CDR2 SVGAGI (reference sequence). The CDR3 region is CASSPLPPSGGVNEQFF. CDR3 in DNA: TGTGCCAGCAGTCCCCTCCCCCCTAGCGGGGGGGTGAATGAGCAGTTCTTC.

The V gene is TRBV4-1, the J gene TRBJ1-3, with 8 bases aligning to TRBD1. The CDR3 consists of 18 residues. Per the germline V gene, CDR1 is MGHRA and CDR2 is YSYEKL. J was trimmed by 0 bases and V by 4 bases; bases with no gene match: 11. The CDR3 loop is CASSLRQGRESSGNTIYF. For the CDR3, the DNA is TGCGCCAGCAGCCTCAGACAGGGGCGAGAGAGCTCTGGAAACACCATATATTTT.

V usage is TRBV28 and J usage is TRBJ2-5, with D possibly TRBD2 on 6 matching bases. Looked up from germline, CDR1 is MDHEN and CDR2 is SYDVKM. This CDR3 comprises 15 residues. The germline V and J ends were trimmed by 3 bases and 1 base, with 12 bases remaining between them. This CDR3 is CASSLAGSTQETQYF. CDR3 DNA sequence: TGTGCCAGCAGTTTGGCGGGGTCTACCCAAGAGACCCAGTACTTC. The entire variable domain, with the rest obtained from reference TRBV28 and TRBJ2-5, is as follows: DVKVTQSSRYLVKRTGEKVFLECVQDMDHENMFWYRQDPGLGLRLIYFSYDVKMKEKGDIPEGYSVSREKKERFSLILESASTNQTSMYLCASSLAGSTQETQYFGPGTRLLVL.

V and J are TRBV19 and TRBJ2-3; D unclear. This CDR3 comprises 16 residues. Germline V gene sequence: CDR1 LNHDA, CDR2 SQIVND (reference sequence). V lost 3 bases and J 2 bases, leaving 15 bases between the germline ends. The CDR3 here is CASSMRRSRDTDTQYF. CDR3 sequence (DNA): TGTGCCAGTAGTATGCGGCGGTCTAGGGACACAGATACGCAGTATTTT.

CDR3 DNA: TGTGCCAGCAGTTACTCGACAGTGACAGGGGGCTCTCGTATGTTCTTC. Its translation: CASSYSTVTGGSRMFF. The rearrangement joins TRBV6-6 to TRBJ2-1, with TRBD1 identical over 10 bases. Trimming at V came to 0 bases and at J to 15 bases, leaving 14 bases not matched to a gene. The CDR3 totals 16 residues. Germline V gene data show CDR1 as MNHNY and CDR2 as SVGAGI (reference sequence).

The CDR3 loop reads CASSPSLPRQGGLGNTIYF. The CDR3 DNA sequence: TGCGCCAGCAGCCCCTCCCTACCACGACAGGGCGGATTGGGAAACACCATATATTTT. The chain carries TRBV4-3 and TRBJ1-3; the match to TRBD1 covers 7 bases. V was clipped by 4 bases and J by 4 bases; unmatched bases: 19. CDR3 length: 19 amino acids. Germline-derived CDR1 and CDR2 are LGHNA and YSLEER.

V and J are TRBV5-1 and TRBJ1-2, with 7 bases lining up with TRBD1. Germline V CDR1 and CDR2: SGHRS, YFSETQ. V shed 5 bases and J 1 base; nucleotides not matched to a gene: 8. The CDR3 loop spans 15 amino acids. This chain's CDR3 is CASSVSGQINYGYTF. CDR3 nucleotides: TGCGCCAGCAGTGTCTCGGGACAGATTAACTATGGCTACACCTTC. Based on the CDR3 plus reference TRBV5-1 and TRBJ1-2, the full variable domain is KAGVTQTPRYLIKTRGQQVTLSCSPISGHRSVSWYQQTPGQGLQFLFEYFSETQRNKGNFPGRFSGRQFSNSRSEMNVSTLELGDSALYLCASSVSGQINYGYTFGSGTRLTVV.

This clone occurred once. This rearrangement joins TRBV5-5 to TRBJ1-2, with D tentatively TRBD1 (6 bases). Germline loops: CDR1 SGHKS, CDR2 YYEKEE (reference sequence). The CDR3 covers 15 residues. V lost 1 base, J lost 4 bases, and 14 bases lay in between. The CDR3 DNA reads TGTGCCAGCAGCTTGCTATACAGGGCTCGCTATGGCTACACCTTC. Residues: CASSLLYRARYGYTF.